These T cell receptor beta chains were read from a single sample in a study of blood T cell repertoires in COVID-19. Assay: immunoSEQ multiplex PCR; the TCRdb copy retains only in-frame clones and omits some. The top ten clones hold approximately 4% of a sample with 190,000 or so clones, about 91% of them seen once. The sample consisted of peripheral blood. The source of these receptors is a woman between 25 and 40 years old with acute or convalescent COVID-19. The CDR3 runs from the conserved cysteine through the conserved F or W. Fields, in order: V gene, D gene, clone size, J gene, CDR3 DNA, CDR3 protein. A D gene is named only where the DNA matches it firmly. Where a row states a size, it is once, few, many or the class of an expanded clone; other rows omit it.

TRBV2	.	.	TRBJ1-5	TGTGCCAGCAGTGAACAAACGGGAGATCAGCCCCAGCATTTT	CASSEQTGDQPQHF
TRBV2	TRBD2	.	TRBJ2-7	TGTGCCAGCAGTGCCCTGACTAGCGGGGGCTCCTACGAGCAGTACTTC	CASSALTSGGSYEQYF
TRBV5-4	TRBD1	.	TRBJ1-1	TGTGCCAGCAGCTTGGGTGCAGGGGGCAGTGAAGCTTTCTTT	CASSLGAGGSEAFF
TRBV6-5	TRBD2	.	TRBJ2-1	TGTGCCAGCAGTAAACCCGGGACTACCAACAATGAGCAGTTCTTC	CASSKPGTTNNEQFF
TRBV24-1	TRBD2	.	TRBJ2-5	TGTGCCACCAGTGATTTCCCCGGGAGGGCCGGTGAGACCCAGTACTTC	CATSDFPGRAGETQYF
TRBV6-5	.	.	TRBJ2-4	TGTGCCAGCAGTCGACAGGGAGGAGCCATTCAGTACTTC	CASSRQGGAIQYF
TRBV5-4	.	.	TRBJ1-4	TGTGCCAGCAGCTTCGACAGTAATGAAAAACTGTTTTTT	CASSFDSNEKLFF
TRBV4-2	.	.	TRBJ1-1	TGTGCCAGCAGCTCCCCATTTGAAGCTTTCTTT	CASSSPFEAFF
TRBV3-1/TRBV3-2	TRBD2	.	TRBJ2-7	TGTGCCAGCAGCCAAGCTGGGGGAGGGCCCCTCGGGGAGCAGTACTTC	CASSQAGGGPLGEQYF
TRBV29-1	.	.	TRBJ2-7	TGCAGCGTGTCAGAGCAGTACTTC	CSVSEQYF
TRBV9	.	.	TRBJ2-2	TGTGCCAGCAGCTTTTCAGGGGCGAAAAGGGAGCTGTTTTTT	CASSFSGAKRELFF
TRBV7-9	.	.	TRBJ1-2	TGTGCCAGCAGCTCCATTTATGGCTACACCTTC	CASSSIYGYTF
TRBV10-2	TRBD2	once	TRBJ2-1	TGCGCCAGCACGACTAGCCGGTACAATGAGCAGTTCTTC	CASTTSRYNEQFF
TRBV5-1	.	.	TRBJ2-1	TGCGCCAGCAGCTTGATGTCTGGACTTAATGAGCAGTTCTTC	CASSLMSGLNEQFF
TRBV28	.	.	TRBJ2-2	TGTGCCAGCAGTTTATGGCGACTAAACCAAAGCTCCGGGGAGCTGTTTTTT	CASSLWRLNQSSGELFF
TRBV27	TRBD1	.	TRBJ2-3	TGTGCCACCCGGCCGGGGACAGGCACAGATACGCAGTATTTT	CATRPGTGTDTQYF
TRBV19	.	.	TRBJ1-2	TGTGCCAGTTCGCCTGACTTCTATGGCTACACCTTC	CASSPDFYGYTF
TRBV28	TRBD2	.	TRBJ2-1	TGTGCCGGCGGGGCCCTAGCGGGAGGGAAGAATGAGCAGTTCTTC	CAGGALAGGKNEQFF
TRBV5-4	.	.	TRBJ1-4	TGTGCCAGCAGCTCCCTAGGCCGGGGGGAGGATGAAAAACTGTTTTTT	CASSSLGRGEDEKLFF
TRBV28	TRBD2	.	TRBJ2-2	TGTGCCAGCAGTTTCTGGGGGAGGGCCGCCGGGGAGCTGTTTTTT	CASSFWGRAAGELFF
TRBV5-1	TRBD2	.	TRBJ2-1	TGCGCCAGCAGCTTGGTTGGTGGGGGGGAGGGCCTACTCTCTGAGCAGTTCTTC	CASSLVGGGEGLLSEQFF
TRBV15	.	.	TRBJ2-1	TGTGCCACCAGCAGAGATGCCCGGTGGGACTTTAATGAGCAGTTCTTC	CATSRDARWDFNEQFF
TRBV15	TRBD1	.	TRBJ1-2	TGTGCCACCAGCGCGGGGGACAGGGTCTATGGCTACACCTTC	CATSAGDRVYGYTF
TRBV7-8	.	.	TRBJ2-5	TGTGCCAGCGGGGAGGAGGGAGAGACCCAGTACTTC	CASGEEGETQYF
TRBV6-5	TRBD1	.	TRBJ2-1	TGTGCCAGCACCCTGGACAGGAATACTGAGCAGTTCTTC	CASTLDRNTEQFF
TRBV7-8	.	.	TRBJ2-7	TGTGCCAGCAGCCTCCGGGTCAATCACGGGGGGCAGTACTTC	CASSLRVNHGGQYF
TRBV28	TRBD1	once	TRBJ2-7	TGTGCCAGCTTCTCCAGGGGGATCAACGAGCAGTACTTC	CASFSRGINEQYF
TRBV28	TRBD2	.	TRBJ2-5	TGTGCCAGCAGTTTAGGGACTAGCGGGAGGTGGCAACAAGAGACCCAGTACTTC	CASSLGTSGRWQQETQYF
TRBV19	.	few	TRBJ2-7	TGTGCCAGTAGTACCCTCGGCGGGCTCTACGAGCAGTACTTC	CASSTLGGLYEQYF
TRBV28	TRBD2	.	TRBJ2-1	TGTGCCACGACCTCGGGTTCCGGACTAGTCTCCGATGAGCAGTTCTTC	CATTSGSGLVSDEQFF
TRBV5-1	.	.	TRBJ2-3	TGCGCCAGCAGCTTGATGTGGCCCGCCACAGATACGCAGTATTTT	CASSLMWPATDTQYF
TRBV25-1	.	.	TRBJ2-1	TGTGCCAGCAGTGAAGTGACTAGTTGGGATGAGCAGTTCTTC	CASSEVTSWDEQFF
TRBV4-1	.	.	TRBJ1-2	TGCGCCAGCAGCCACCCGACGGGAGGTTTTCGTGTCTATGGCTACACCTTC	CASSHPTGGFRVYGYTF
TRBV23-1	TRBD1	.	TRBJ1-5	TGCGCCAGCAGTCAACCGGGACAGTTCATTCAGCCCCAGCATTTT	CASSQPGQFIQPQHF
TRBV7-9	TRBD1	.	TRBJ1-2	TGTGCCAGCAGCTTGGGACAGGCGGCGCACTATGGCTACACCTTC	CASSLGQAAHYGYTF
TRBV27	.	few	TRBJ2-1	TGTGCCAGCAGTTTAAAGGGTGCGGGGGCCGTGAATGAGCAGTTCTTC	CASSLKGAGAVNEQFF
TRBV21-1	.	.	TRBJ2-1	TGTGCCAGCAGGCACGACTTAAACGGAGAATACAATGAGCAGTTCTTC	CASRHDLNGEYNEQFF
TRBV12-5	.	.	TRBJ1-2	TGTGCTAGTGGGGACTCGACGCTCTATGGCTACACCTTC	CASGDSTLYGYTF
TRBV9	.	.	TRBJ1-2	TGTGCCAGCAGCCCCAAGTCGGGAGGGTATGGCTACACCTTC	CASSPKSGGYGYTF
TRBV2	.	few	TRBJ1-1	TGTGCCAGCACGCAGGGAGCGGGCACTGAAGCTTTCTTT	CASTQGAGTEAFF
TRBV9	TRBD2	.	TRBJ2-1	TGTGCCAGCAGCGTAGCGGTGGGGTATTATTGGCGGGAGGGCAGGAATGAGCAGTTCTTC	CASSVAVGYYWREGRNEQFF
TRBV28	TRBD1	.	TRBJ1-3	TGTGCCAGCAGTTTACCTCACACAGACAGGGGGGGAAACACCATATATTTT	CASSLPHTDRGGNTIYF
TRBV7-2	.	.	TRBJ1-1	TGTGCCAGCAGCTTCATGTCCCAAGCTTTCTTT	CASSFMSQAFF
TRBV11-3	.	.	TRBJ2-5	TGTGCCAGCAGCTTAATGTTCGAGACAAAAGAGACCCAGTACTTC	CASSLMFETKETQYF
TRBV7-2	.	.	TRBJ2-1	TGTGCCAGCAGCTTAGTTGCGGGGGCTGGCAATGAGCAGTTCTTC	CASSLVAGAGNEQFF
TRBV7-2	.	.	TRBJ1-2	TGTGCCAGCAGCTTACAGGTTAACTATGGCTACACCTTC	CASSLQVNYGYTF
TRBV6-6	TRBD1	.	TRBJ2-2	TGTGCCAGCAGTTACATCCCGGGACAGGGGACCGGGGAGCTGTTTTTT	CASSYIPGQGTGELFF
TRBV4-1	.	.	TRBJ2-7	TGCGCCAGCAGCCACACAACCGCCTACGAGCAGTACTTC	CASSHTTAYEQYF
TRBV29-1	TRBD2	.	TRBJ2-1	TGCAGCGTCCGGAATAGCGGGAGGGTTAGCTCCTACAATGAGCAGTTCTTC	CSVRNSGRVSSYNEQFF
TRBV9	.	.	TRBJ1-4	TGTGCCAGCAGACGGGGGGTGACGGAAGAAAAACTGTTTTTT	CASRRGVTEEKLFF
TRBV7-8	TRBD2	.	TRBJ2-3	TGTGCCAGCAGCTTAGGAGGGAGGGTGGATACGCAGTATTTT	CASSLGGRVDTQYF
TRBV11-2	TRBD2	.	TRBJ2-5	TGTGCCAGCAGCTTACTAGCGGCGGAGACCCAGTACTTC	CASSLLAAETQYF